These T cell receptor beta chains were read from a single sample in a study of post-analysis software for immune sequencing data. In TCRdb, the PCR reads were re-called with MiXCR into one record per CDR3 protein. In the table there are hundreds of thousands of distinct CDR3 sequences, approximately 59% of which are singletons. The source material was blood. Receptors were obtained from a girl under 10 years old with multiple sclerosis. Each CDR3 is given with its conserved first and last residue. The D gene is left open where the match is weak. Rows give clone size only sometimes, using once, few, many, or a class for an expanded clone.

d_gene,v_gene,len,j_gene,abundance,CDR3nt,CDR3aa
.,TRBV7-9,13,TRBJ2-7,.,TGTGCCAGCAGCTTTACGGGTCAGGACGAGCAGTACTTC,CASSFTGQDEQYF
TRBD1,TRBV6-6,14,TRBJ2-1,.,TGTGCCAGCAGAGTTCAGGGGGTCGCCGGACATCAGTTCTTC,CASRVQGVAGHQFF
TRBD2,TRBV6-6,15,TRBJ2-2,.,TGTGCCAGCTCGGGACTAGCATCCGGCACCGGGGAGCTGTTTTTT,CASSGLASGTGELFF
.,TRBV6-5,11,TRBJ2-3,.,TGTGCCAGCAGTTACTGGGATACGCAGTATTTT,CASSYWDTQYF
TRBD1,TRBV5-1,16,TRBJ2-3,.,TGCGCCAGCAGCTTGAGTACAGGGGGCTGGAGAGATACGCAGTATTTT,CASSLSTGGWRDTQYF
.,TRBV5-4,15,TRBJ1-1,.,TGTGCCAGCAGACAACAGGGTAGGGTATCCACTGAAGCTTTCTTT,CASRQQGRVSTEAFF
TRBD1,TRBV7-9,15,TRBJ2-7,.,TGTGCCAGCAGCTCGGACCGGGACAGGGGGTTCGAGCAGTACTTC,CASSSDRDRGFEQYF
TRBD2,TRBV10-3,15,TRBJ2-3,.,TGTGCCATCAGCGAGGGTGCGGGAGTATGGGATACGCAGTATTTT,CAISEGAGVWDTQYF
.,TRBV7-9,16,TRBJ2-2,.,TGTGCCAGCAGCTCAGGGGTCCGGACAAACACCGGGGAGCTGTTTTTT,CASSSGVRTNTGELFF
.,TRBV11-1,14,TRBJ1-1,.,TGTGCCAGCAGCCACGGCAGGGGCGGCCCTGAAGCTTTCTTT,CASSHGRGGPEAFF
.,TRBV29-1,13,TRBJ1-2,.,TGCAGCGTTGATCAGGGGCGGGGGTATGACTACACCTTC,CSVDQGRGYDYTF
.,TRBV29-1,14,TRBJ2-6,.,TGCAGCGTTGTTGAGGGAGGAGGGGCCAACGTCCTGACTTTC,CSVVEGGGANVLTF
.,TRBV10-3,14,TRBJ2-7,.,TGTGCCATCAGTCCCGGGACAACGCGCTACGAGCAGTACTTC,CAISPGTTRYEQYF
TRBD2,TRBV7-9,15,TRBJ2-7,.,TGTGCCAGCAGCTTACCTCTAGCGGCAACCTACGAGCAGTACTTC,CASSLPLAATYEQYF
.,TRBV6-5,14,TRBJ1-1,few,TGTGCCAGCAGTTACGACGGAATGAACACTGAAGCTTTCTTT,CASSYDGMNTEAFF
.,TRBV6-2/TRBV6-3,12,TRBJ1-1,.,TGTGCCAGCAGTTACTCAGGGCACGAAGCTTTCTTT,CASSYSGHEAFF
TRBD1,TRBV6-4,14,TRBJ1-5,.,TGTGCCAGCAGTCAGGACAGGAATCATCAGCCCCAGCATTTT,CASSQDRNHQPQHF
.,TRBV28,11,TRBJ2-5,few,TGTGCCAGCAGTTTATTTGGGGAGCAGTACTTC,CASSLFGEQYF
.,TRBV7-9,12,TRBJ2-1,few,TGTGCCAGCAGCTTATCGGGAGATGAGCAGTTCTTC,CASSLSGDEQFF
.,TRBV7-9,13,TRBJ1-1,.,TGTGCCAGCAGTCGCAGAGGGACCCCTGAAGCTTTCTTT,CASSRRGTPEAFF
.,TRBV12-3/TRBV12-4,14,TRBJ2-5,few,TGTGCCAGCAGCATCCAGGAGGGGGGTAGGACCCAGTACTTC,CASSIQEGGRTQYF
TRBD2,TRBV10-1,15,TRBJ2-3,.,TGCGCCAGCAGTGAGACCGGGGGGGCCACAGATACGCAGTATTTT,CASSETGGATDTQYF
.,TRBV7-9,13,TRBJ2-1,.,TGTGCCAGCAGCACCAACTACTACAATGAGCAGTTCTTC,CASSTNYYNEQFF
.,TRBV27,15,TRBJ2-3,.,TGTGCCAGCAGTTTATTGAGCTTGGGGTCAGATACGCAGTATTTT,CASSLLSLGSDTQYF
.,TRBV9,14,TRBJ1-5,once,TGTGCCAGCAGCGGGGGGAGGAGCAATCAGCCCCAGCATTTT,CASSGGRSNQPQHF
.,TRBV24-1,14,TRBJ1-2,.,TGTGCCACCAGGCCCCTGTCAGGGGTCGAAGGCTACACCTTC,CATRPLSGVEGYTF
.,TRBV6-6,15,TRBJ2-5,.,TGTGCCAGCAGTTACAGGGTGGTAAAGGAAGAGACCCAGTACTTC,CASSYRVVKEETQYF
TRBD1,TRBV7-2,15,TRBJ1-1,.,TGTGCCAGCAGCTTGGAACAGGGGCGGAACACTGAAGCTTTCTTT,CASSLEQGRNTEAFF
TRBD2,TRBV6-1,17,TRBJ2-7,.,TGTGCCAACAGGAGGGGGACTAGCGGGAGTCGCAGCCGCGAGCAGTACTTC,CANRRGTSGSRSREQYF
.,TRBV5-5,16,TRBJ2-3,once,TGTGCCAGCAGCTCGCTTGGGGGGGGCAGCACAGATACGCAGTATTTT,CASSSLGGGSTDTQYF
.,TRBV18,13,TRBJ2-5,.,TGTGCCAGCTCACCAGGGGAGAGTGAGACCCAGTACTTC,CASSPGESETQYF
.,TRBV11-3,15,TRBJ2-5,.,TGTGCCAGCAGCCGAGGGTCAGGAGGGCCCGAGACCCAGTACTTC,CASSRGSGGPETQYF
.,TRBV18,14,TRBJ2-1,.,TGTGCCAGCTCACCAAAATCCTCCTACAATGAGCAGTTCTTC,CASSPKSSYNEQFF
.,TRBV5-6,13,TRBJ2-3,.,TGTGCCACCCTCCTGGGGGGAACAGATACGCAGTATTTT,CATLLGGTDTQYF
.,TRBV9,13,TRBJ2-5,.,TGTGCCAGCAGCGATGATTTCGACGAGACCCAGTACTTC,CASSDDFDETQYF